This T cell receptor beta chain was recorded in a study of Graves' ophthalmopathy and Graves' hyperthyroidism. After removal of 5 bases from V and 5 bases from J, the junction contained 4 bases not matched to a gene. The CDR3 is 13 amino acids. Germline V gene data show CDR1 as MNHEY and CDR2 as SVGEGT. This clonotype has a handful of counts. Amplification of the TCR beta CDR3 regions used RNA transcripts (as template). The authors performed first-round RT-PCR with HTBI primers and then a second-round multiplex PCR. TCRdb called the multiplex PCR reads again in MiXCR, with one record for every CDR3 protein. The sample shows approximately 700,000 distinct CDR3 sequences, approximately 40% of them seen only once.

The sequencing sample was made of peripheral blood. The V gene is TRBV6-2 or TRBV6-3, the J gene TRBJ2-7; 9 bases match TRBD1. This TCR came from an adult man with Graves' ophthalmopathy. Here the CDR3 DNA reads TGTGCCAGCAGTCGGACAGGGGTGAACGAGCAGTACTTC. Translating gives CASSRTGVNEQYF.